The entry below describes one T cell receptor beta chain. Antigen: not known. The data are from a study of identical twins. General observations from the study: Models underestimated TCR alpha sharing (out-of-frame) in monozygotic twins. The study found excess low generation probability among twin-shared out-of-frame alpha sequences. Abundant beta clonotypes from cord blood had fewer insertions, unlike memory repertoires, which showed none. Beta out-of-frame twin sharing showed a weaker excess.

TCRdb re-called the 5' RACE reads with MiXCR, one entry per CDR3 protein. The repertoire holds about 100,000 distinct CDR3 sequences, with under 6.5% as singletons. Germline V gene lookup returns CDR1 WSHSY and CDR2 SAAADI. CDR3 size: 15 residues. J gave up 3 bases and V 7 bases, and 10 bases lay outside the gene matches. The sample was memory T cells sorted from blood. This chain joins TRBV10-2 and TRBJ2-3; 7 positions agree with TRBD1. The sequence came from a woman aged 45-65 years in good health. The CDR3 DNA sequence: TGCGCCAGCATTACCGGGACAGCCCTTACAGATACGCAGTATTTT. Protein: CASITGTALTDTQYF.